This T cell receptor beta chain was recorded in a study of OX40 agonist ivuxolimab in advanced cancers. Study summary: The patients got ivuxolimab, which is an agonistic anti-OX40 (CD134) antibody. Eligibility admitted prior anti-PD-1, anti-PD-L1 or anti-CTLA-4 therapy; around 38% had some.

This table comes from immunoSEQ multiplex PCR, and its TCRdb copy is limited to in-frame clones, with some not included. The table records under 90,000 clones, approximately 81% of them present only once. It was autoimmune disease history or systemic immunosuppression that excluded patients. With V trimmed by 11 bases and J by 5 bases, 8 bases remained unmatched. CDR1 is SGHTA and CDR2 is FQGTGA in the germline V gene. The CDR3 covers 13 residues. The sequence was collected from an adult with an advanced solid tumor such as melanoma, head and neck, liver or kidney cancer. The chain recombines TRBV7-3 with TRBJ2-5; 10 nucleotides agree with TRBD2. The source was CD4+ or CD8+ T cells sorted from blood, collected in a trial of the OX40 agonist ivuxolimab. The CDR3 bases are TGTGCCCAACAACTAGCGGGACTGGAGACCCAGTACTTC. Translated, it gives CAQQLAGLETQYF.